These 28 T cell receptor beta chains originate from one sample sequenced in a study of T cell responses to AZD1222 COVID-19 vaccine. Here immunoSEQ multiplex PCR was the method, and the copy in TCRdb shows in-frame clones only, minus some. This sample has 150,000 to 200,000 clones, with 88% found just once. Specimen: peripheral blood, collected on day 0 of AZD1222 vaccination. The receptor source for this set is an adult in good health.

This rearrangement joins TRBV28 to TRBJ2-2; the match to TRBD1 covers 11 bases. The trim removed 7 bases at V and 5 bases at J, leaving 6 bases unmatched. The CDR3 contains 15 residues. CDR1 is MDHEN and CDR2 is SYDVKM in the germline V gene. This CDR3 is CASTLGTGGTGELFF. The CDR3 DNA is TGTGCCAGCACCCTTGGGACAGGGGGGACCGGGGAGCTGTTTTTT.

The rearrangement links TRBV18 to TRBJ1-2, with 7 bases that match TRBD1. CDR1 and CDR2 from the germline V gene are KGHSH and LQKENI. The CDR3 sequence is 17 residues long. V lost 1 base, J lost 2 bases, and 10 bases stayed unmatched. The CDR3 DNA is TGTGCCAGCTCACCACTTTCGAGGGGGCGGAAGAACTATGGCTACACCTTC. Its protein product is CASSPLSRGRKNYGYTF. The entire variable domain, with the rest obtained from reference TRBV18 and TRBJ1-2, is as follows: NAGVMQNPRHLVRRRGQEARLRCSPMKGHSHVYWYRQLPEEGLKFMVYLQKENIIDESGMPKERFSAEFPKEGPSILRIQQVVRGDSAAYFCASSPLSRGRKNYGYTFGSGTRLTVV.

This chain joins TRBV5-1 and TRBJ1-1; D may be TRBD1 (6 bases). The CDR3 has 17 residues. Germline loops: CDR1 SGHRS, CDR2 YFSETQ. V was cut by 3 bases and J by 5 bases, with 23 bases left in between. This CDR3 is CASSSMPQGRGETEAFF. The DNA of the CDR3 is TGCGCCAGCAGCTCAATGCCCCAGGGCAGGGGAGAGACTGAAGCTTTCTTT. The entire variable domain, with the rest obtained from reference TRBV5-1 and TRBJ1-1, is as follows: KAGVTQTPRYLIKTRGQQVTLSCSPISGHRSVSWYQQTPGQGLQFLFEYFSETQRNKGNFPGRFSGRQFSNSRSEMNVSTLELGDSALYLCASSSMPQGRGETEAFFGQGTRLTVV.

The chain uses TRBV5-1 and TRBJ1-1, with D maybe TRBD1 (5 bases). Trimming stripped 3 bases from V and 2 bases from J, with 14 bases between. The CDR3 consists of 15 residues. Germline V gene sequence: CDR1 SGHRS, CDR2 YFSETQ. The CDR3 DNA reads TGCGCCAGCAGCTACATAATCGGGGCAAACACTGAAGCTTTCTTT. It specifies CASSYIIGANTEAFF.

This clone was counted once. This chain uses TRBV7-9 with TRBJ2-5; D gene unclear. The CDR3 spans 13 residues. CDR1 is SEHNR, CDR2 FQNEAQ, per germline (reference sequence). V was shortened by 3 bases and J by 5 bases, with 10 bases between the two germline ends. The CDR3 is CASSLSAIETQYF. In nucleotides, the CDR3 is TGTGCCAGCAGCTTGTCGGCTATTGAGACCCAGTACTTC.

This clone was seen only once. This chain uses TRBV11-2 with TRBJ2-1; the match to TRBD1 covers 8 bases. This CDR3 comprises 15 residues. J gave up 5 bases and V 1 base, and 4 bases lay outside the gene matches. Germline CDR1 SGHAT, CDR2 FQNNGV. The CDR3 sequence is CASSLADRDDNEQFF. Written as DNA, the CDR3 is TGTGCCAGCAGCTTAGCGGACAGGGATGACAATGAGCAGTTCTTC. The full variable domain, its missing parts supplied by reference TRBV11-2 and TRBJ2-1, is EAGVAQSPRYKIIEKRQSVAFWCNPISGHATLYWYQQILGQGPKLLIQFQNNGVVDDSQLPKDRFSAERLKGVDSTLKIQPAKLEDSAVYLCASSLADRDDNEQFFGPGTRLTVL.

The chain links TRBV3-1 (or the pseudogene TRBV3-2) to TRBJ1-2, with a possible D match to TRBD1 (5 bases). Trimming left V 4 bases short and J 0 bases short, with 15 bases between. The CDR3 has 16 residues. Per the germline V gene, CDR1 is LGHDT and CDR2 is YNNKEL (reference sequence). As DNA, the CDR3 is TGTGCCAGCAGCCTCAAGGGAGGGGTTACTAACTATGGCTACACCTTC. This encodes CASSLKGGVTNYGYTF.

The rearrangement uses TRBV30 and TRBJ2-2; maybe TRBD2 (7 bases). V lost 8 bases and J 0 bases, leaving 22 bases between the germline ends. The CDR3 covers 17 residues. The germline CDR1 and CDR2 sequences are GTSNPN and SVGIG (reference sequence). The CDR3: CAEGGIRFTSNTGELFF. Written as DNA, the CDR3 is TGTGCCGAGGGGGGGATAAGATTTACATCGAACACCGGGGAGCTGTTTTTT. The whole variable domain, remainder taken from reference TRBV30 and TRBJ2-2, is SQTIHQWPATLVQPVGSPLSLECTVEGTSNPNLYWYRQAAGRGLQLLFYSVGIGQISSEVPQNLSASRPQDRQFILSSKKLLLSDSGFYLCAEGGIRFTSNTGELFFGEGSRLTVL.

The J gene is TRBJ2-2, the V gene TRBV30; D not resolved. From germline, CDR1 is GTSNPN and CDR2 SVGIG (reference sequence). Trimming removed 0 bases from V and 7 bases from J, with 3 bases in between. There are 11 residues in the CDR3. CDR3 protein: CAWSVGGELFF. The CDR3 DNA follows: TGTGCCTGGAGTGTTGGCGGGGAGCTGTTTTTT.

This sequence joins TRBV12-3 or TRBV12-4 and TRBJ1-1; perhaps TRBD1 as D (5 bases). V was pared by 7 bases and J by 10 bases, with 13 bases between. The CDR3 has 11 amino acids. The CDR3 is CASTLDNGAFF. In DNA form, the CDR3 reads TGTGCCAGCACCCTGGACAACGGAGCTTTCTTT.

This chain links TRBV19 with TRBJ1-1, with 8 bases that match TRBD1. The CDR3 contains 16 residues. Germline V CDR1 and CDR2: LNHDA, SQIVND (reference sequence). The V gene end was trimmed by 5 bases and the J gene end by 4 bases; junction bases not matched to a gene: 12. CDR3 nucleotides: TGTGCCAGTAGTGTCGCGGGGTGGACAGGGCGCACTGAAGCTTTCTTT. Translation gives CASSVAGWTGRTEAFF.

This clone was found a few times. Other DNA sequences of this sample code for an identical CDR3. The chain uses TRBV11-2 and TRBJ2-3; D not resolved. Germline values: CDR1 SGHAT, CDR2 FQNNGV. V shed 5 bases and J shed 6 bases, with 9 bases lying between them. The CDR3 consists of 12 residues. CDR3 sequence (DNA): TGTGCCAGCAGCCCAGGTGGGGATACGCAGTATTTT. This encodes CASSPGGDTQYF.

The chain combines TRBV5-6 with TRBJ2-3; unclear D gene. The CDR3 extends over 14 amino acids. V was shortened by 0 bases and J by 2 bases, with 7 bases between the two germline ends. Germline V gene sequence: CDR1 SGHDT, CDR2 YYEEEE. DNA for the CDR3: TGTGCCAGCAGCTTGGGTAGGGCCACAGATACGCAGTATTTT. Protein product: CASSLGRATDTQYF.

This chain connects TRBV5-5 to TRBJ1-4, with D maybe TRBD1 (5 bases). CDR1 SGHKS and CDR2 YYEKEE come from the germline V gene (reference sequence). V lost 3 bases and J 5 bases, leaving 14 bases between the germline ends. The CDR3 is made up of 15 amino acids. In DNA, the CDR3 is TGTGCCAGCAGCTGGGACCCGGGACGAAATGAAAAACTGTTTTTT. It specifies CASSWDPGRNEKLFF.

This chain joins TRBV7-3 and TRBJ2-1; 9 bases line up with TRBD2. V was clipped by 4 bases and J by 10 bases; unmatched bases: 14. Looked up from germline, CDR1 is SGHTA and CDR2 is FQGTGA. CDR3 length: 16 amino acids. CDR3 loop: CASSSAVSGRTDEQFF. The CDR3, as DNA: TGTGCCAGCAGCTCGGCTGTTAGCGGGAGAACGGACGAGCAGTTCTTC.

The chain employs TRBV27 and TRBJ2-7; no clear D. The CDR3 loop spans 12 amino acids. The germline V gene has CDR1 MNHEY and CDR2 SMNVEV (reference sequence). With 4 bases removed from V and 3 bases from J, the gap between germline ends came to 7 bases. As DNA, the CDR3 is TGTGCCAGCAGTTCCGGTAACTACGAGCAGTACTTC. Protein product: CASSSGNYEQYF.

A few counts support this clone. The chain is built from TRBV7-3 and TRBJ2-7, with TRBD2 matching over 10 bases. This CDR3 comprises 16 residues. Germline assignment: CDR1 SGHTA and CDR2 FQGTGA. Trimming took 5 bases from V and 2 from J; bases not matched to a gene: 9. Here the CDR3 DNA reads TGTGCCAGCAGCCTTTCCGGGACTAGCGTTCCCTACGAGCAGTACTTC. It encodes CASSLSGTSVPYEQYF.

The gene calls are TRBV7-2 and TRBJ2-3; 11 bases agree with TRBD2. Germline lookup yields CDR1 SGHTA and CDR2 FQGNSA. The V segment lost 5 bases and the J segment 3 bases; nucleotides outside the gene matches: 10. The CDR3 is 17 residues long. The chain's CDR3 is CASSLPTSGTFTDTQYF. The CDR3 DNA follows: TGTGCCAGCAGCCTACCGACTAGCGGGACGTTTACAGATACGCAGTATTTT.

J is TRBJ2-3 and V is TRBV19; 15 bases are shared with TRBD2. V was pared by 5 bases and J by 0 bases, with 12 bases of the junction left unmatched. Germline V CDR1 and CDR2: LNHDA, SQIVND (reference sequence). This CDR3 is 20 amino acids long. Here the CDR3 DNA reads TGTGCCAGTAGTGGAGGACTAGCGGGAGGGGCCCCGCTTAGCACAGATACGCAGTATTTT. Residues: CASSGGLAGGAPLSTDTQYF.

Worth noting for this clone: The junction and the germline gene differ at one end; a read error may be behind it. This chain uses TRBV7-7 with TRBJ2-1; no clear D. The CDR3 length is 14 residues. Germline loops: CDR1 SSHAT, CDR2 FNYEAQ (reference sequence). CDR3 nucleotide sequence: TGTGCTAGCAGCTTGGACGGGCGTAGGAATGAGCAGTTCTTC. Translation: CASSLDGRRNEQFF.

The chain combines TRBV7-2 with TRBJ1-1; D unresolved. There are 14 residues in the CDR3. CDR1 and CDR2 (germline): SGHTA, FQGNSA. V was trimmed by 1 base and J by 2 bases, leaving 8 bases between them. The CDR3 protein is CASSLVGFNTEAFF. CDR3 DNA: TGTGCCAGCAGCTTAGTTGGATTTAACACTGAAGCTTTCTTT.

The J gene is TRBJ1-1, the V gene TRBV9; no clear D. CDR1 and CDR2 (germline): SGDLS, YYNGEE. The CDR3 is 15 residues long. V lost 0 bases and J lost 0, with 9 bases in between. The DNA of the CDR3 is TGTGCCAGCAGCGTAGCTGCGTCCTTGAACACTGAAGCTTTCTTT. The encoded protein is CASSVAASLNTEAFF.

CDR3 sequence reads: CSVVDRAKNIQYF. DNA of the CDR3: TGCAGCGTTGTGGACAGAGCCAAAAACATTCAGTACTTC. The chain combines TRBV29-1 with TRBJ2-4, with D perhaps matching TRBD1 (6 bases). Trimming shortened V by 4 bases and J by 0 bases, and 7 bases separated the two germline ends. CDR3 size: 13 residues. Germline CDR1 SQVTM, CDR2 ANQGSEA.

This chain links TRBV18 with TRBJ1-5, with D uncertain. Germline CDR1 and CDR2: KGHSH and LQKENI. Deletions cut 2 bases from V and 6 bases from J, with 8 bases between. The CDR3 runs 13 residues. CDR3 region: CASSPNNRQPQHF. The CDR3 coding sequence is TGTGCCAGCTCACCAAACAATCGTCAGCCCCAGCATTTT.

This chain uses TRBV19 with TRBJ1-2; 7 bases align to TRBD1. Germline loops: CDR1 LNHDA, CDR2 SQIVND (reference sequence). The CDR3 length is 15 residues. J lost 4 bases, V lost 4 bases, and 9 bases had no gene match. CDR3 in amino acids: CASSTETGTTYGYTF. CDR3 nucleotides: TGTGCCAGTAGTACGGAGACAGGGACTACCTATGGCTACACCTTC.

The chain joins TRBV5-1 to TRBJ1-1; 8 positions match TRBD1. V gave up 0 bases and J gave up 7 bases; unmatched junction bases: 11. Germline V CDR1 and CDR2: SGHRS, YFSETQ. The CDR3 has 16 residues. CDR3 protein: CASSLAGGRGRGEAFF. CDR3 in DNA: TGCGCCAGCAGCTTGGCTGGGGGCAGGGGGCGAGGTGAAGCTTTCTTT.

The rearrangement links TRBV13 to TRBJ2-2; 7 nucleotides agree with TRBD2. Germline CDR1 reads PRHDT; CDR2 reads FYEKMQ (reference sequence). The trim removed 5 bases at V and 6 bases at J, leaving 9 bases unmatched. The CDR3 has 15 residues. CDR3 nucleotides: TGTGCCAGCAGCCCTACCACTAGCGAGGCCGGGGAGCTGTTTTTT. Translating gives CASSPTTSEAGELFF.

The chain uses TRBV4-2 and TRBJ2-7; maybe TRBD2 (5 bases). The CDR3 totals 16 residues. CDR1 is LGHNA and CDR2 is YNFKEQ in the germline V gene. The V gene lost 4 bases and the J gene lost 7 bases, with 23 bases spanning the gap. The CDR3 sequence: CASSRSRAGEGGEQYF. DNA of the CDR3: TGTGCCAGCAGCCGCTCTAGGGCAGGTGAGGGTGGGGAGCAGTACTTC.